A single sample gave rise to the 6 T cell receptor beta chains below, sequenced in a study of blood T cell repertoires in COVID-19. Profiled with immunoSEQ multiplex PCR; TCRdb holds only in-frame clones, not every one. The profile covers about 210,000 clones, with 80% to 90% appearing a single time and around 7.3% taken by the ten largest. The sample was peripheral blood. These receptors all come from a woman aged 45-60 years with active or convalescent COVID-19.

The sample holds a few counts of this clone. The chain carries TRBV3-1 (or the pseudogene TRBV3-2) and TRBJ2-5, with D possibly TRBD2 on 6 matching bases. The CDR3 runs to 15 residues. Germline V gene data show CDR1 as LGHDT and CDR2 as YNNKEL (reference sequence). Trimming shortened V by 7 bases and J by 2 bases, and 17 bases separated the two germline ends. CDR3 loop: CASTRRGTNQETQYF. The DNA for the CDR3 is TGTGCCAGCACCCGCCGGGGGACGAATCAAGAGACCCAGTACTTC.

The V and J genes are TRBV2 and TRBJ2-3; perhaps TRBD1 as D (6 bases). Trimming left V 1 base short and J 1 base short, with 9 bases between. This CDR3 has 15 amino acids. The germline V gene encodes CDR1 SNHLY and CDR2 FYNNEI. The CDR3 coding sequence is TGTGCCAGCAGTGAAGGAGGGGGTCGCACAGATACGCAGTATTTT. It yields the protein CASSEGGGRTDTQYF.

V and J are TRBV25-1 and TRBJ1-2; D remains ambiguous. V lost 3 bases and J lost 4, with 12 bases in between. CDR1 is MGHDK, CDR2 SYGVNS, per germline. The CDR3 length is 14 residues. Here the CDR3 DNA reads TGTGCCAGCAGTGAGCCGATTCCACTCTATGGCTACACCTTC. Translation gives CASSEPIPLYGYTF.

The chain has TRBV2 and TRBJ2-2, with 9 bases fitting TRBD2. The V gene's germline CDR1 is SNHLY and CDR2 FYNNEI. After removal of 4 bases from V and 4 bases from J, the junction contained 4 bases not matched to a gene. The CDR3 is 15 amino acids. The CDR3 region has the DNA TGTGCCAGCAGTGGGGCTAGCGGGGCCACCGGGGAGCTGTTTTTT. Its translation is CASSGASGATGELFF.

The CDR3 loop reads CASSIAGGPPEAFF. The CDR3 DNA sequence: TGTGCCAGTAGTATAGCAGGGGGCCCTCCTGAAGCTTTCTTT. The genes are TRBV19 and TRBJ1-1, with TRBD1 identical over 8 bases. Germline V gives CDR1 LNHDA, CDR2 SQIVND (reference sequence). Germline trimming cut 1 base from V and 6 bases from J; bases unmatched to any gene: 4. This CDR3 is built from 14 residues.

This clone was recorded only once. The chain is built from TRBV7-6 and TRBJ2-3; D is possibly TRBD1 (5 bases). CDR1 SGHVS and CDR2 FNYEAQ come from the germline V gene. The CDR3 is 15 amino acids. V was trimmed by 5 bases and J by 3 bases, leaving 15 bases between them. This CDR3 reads CASSNLRERTDTQYF. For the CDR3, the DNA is TGTGCCAGCAGCAACCTCAGGGAAAGGACAGATACGCAGTATTTT.